This T cell receptor beta chain derives from a study of OX40 agonist ivuxolimab in advanced cancers. As for the study in general: Three individuals attained partial responses, comprising one hepatocellular carcinoma case and two cutaneous melanoma cases. General observations from the study: On average, CD8+ T cells showed a greater number of expanded clones than CD4+. Normalized T-cell clonal expansion was also low in some nonresponders.

Some clones are missing from TCRdb's copy, which holds only in-frame ones; the method was immunoSEQ multiplex PCR. Of around 99,000 clones listed, about 91% are singletons. In the case of this clone: What it binds is unknown.

This clonotype originated in an adult with an advanced solid tumor such as melanoma, head and neck, liver or kidney cancer. Sequencing used CD4+ or CD8+ T cells sorted from blood, obtained in a trial of the OX40 agonist ivuxolimab.

The CDR3 DNA reads TGCGCCAGCAGCTTGGCCTTGGTCACCGGGGAGCTGTTTTTT. This sequence encodes CASSLALVTGELFF. The chain combines TRBV5-1 with TRBJ2-2; D not certain. The CDR3 runs 14 residues. Trimming left V 0 bases short and J 4 bases short, with 7 bases between. CDR1 and CDR2 (germline): SGHRS, YFSETQ.